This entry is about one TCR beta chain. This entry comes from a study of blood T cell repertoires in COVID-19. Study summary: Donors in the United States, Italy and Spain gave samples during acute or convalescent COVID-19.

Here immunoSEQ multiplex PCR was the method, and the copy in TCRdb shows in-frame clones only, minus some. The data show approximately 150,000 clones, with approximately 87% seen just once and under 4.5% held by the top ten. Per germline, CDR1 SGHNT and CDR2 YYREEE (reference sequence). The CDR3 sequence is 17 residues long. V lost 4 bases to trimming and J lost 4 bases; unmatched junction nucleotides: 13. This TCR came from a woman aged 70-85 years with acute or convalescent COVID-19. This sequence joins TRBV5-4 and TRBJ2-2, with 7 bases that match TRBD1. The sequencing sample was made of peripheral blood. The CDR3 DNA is TGTGCCAGCAGCGGGGGACAGAGCGGTTGGGGCACCGGGGAGCTGTTTTTT. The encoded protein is CASSGGQSGWGTGELFF.